Listed below are T cell receptor beta chains from one sample, sequenced in a study of shared clonotypes between healthy human individuals. Repertoires were generated with immunoSEQ multiplex PCR, while TCRdb's copy carries only in-frame clones and drops some. The sample lists hundreds of thousands of clones, approximately 79% seen once, with approximately 1.7% in the top ten. The sequenced sample consisted of memory CD4+ T cells sorted from blood. The origin of the receptors is a woman younger than 45 in good health. CDR3s include the opening cysteine and the closing phenylalanine or tryptophan. Fields, in order: clone size, V gene, CDR3 protein. The size entry is marked missing in some rows and otherwise reads once, few, many or a size class.

clone size: .; V gene: TRBV5-1; CDR3 protein: CASRYAGLGSGELFF
clone size: once; V gene: TRBV11-3; CDR3 protein: CASSPRGGSGDTQYF
clone size: .; V gene: TRBV27; CDR3 protein: CASSFKVNTEAFF
clone size: .; V gene: TRBV15; CDR3 protein: CATSRAQIGLVSGTQYF
clone size: once; V gene: TRBV11-2; CDR3 protein: CASSLAPNTQYF
clone size: .; V gene: TRBV4-2; CDR3 protein: CASSQDTGGNYGYTF
clone size: few; V gene: TRBV5-1; CDR3 protein: CASSATDTQYF
clone size: .; V gene: TRBV30; CDR3 protein: CASQRSPFLGSEQYF
clone size: .; V gene: TRBV11-2; CDR3 protein: CASSLQQGWNTEAFF
clone size: .; V gene: TRBV6-1; CDR3 protein: CASSEGRAPKPQHF
clone size: few; V gene: TRBV30; CDR3 protein: CAWSVYGLDFTDTQYF
clone size: .; V gene: TRBV19; CDR3 protein: CASARFGRVTDTQYF
clone size: .; V gene: TRBV4-1; CDR3 protein: CASSQAGTGREKLFF
clone size: .; V gene: TRBV10-2; CDR3 protein: CASRGLAGPTPNEQFF
clone size: .; V gene: TRBV10-2; CDR3 protein: CASNILAGGSYNEQFF
clone size: .; V gene: TRBV29-1; CDR3 protein: CSVAAEEGVGVHEQYF
clone size: .; V gene: TRBV28; CDR3 protein: CASHSGSTDTQYF
clone size: .; V gene: TRBV6-1; CDR3 protein: CASSALWEREYTYTQYF